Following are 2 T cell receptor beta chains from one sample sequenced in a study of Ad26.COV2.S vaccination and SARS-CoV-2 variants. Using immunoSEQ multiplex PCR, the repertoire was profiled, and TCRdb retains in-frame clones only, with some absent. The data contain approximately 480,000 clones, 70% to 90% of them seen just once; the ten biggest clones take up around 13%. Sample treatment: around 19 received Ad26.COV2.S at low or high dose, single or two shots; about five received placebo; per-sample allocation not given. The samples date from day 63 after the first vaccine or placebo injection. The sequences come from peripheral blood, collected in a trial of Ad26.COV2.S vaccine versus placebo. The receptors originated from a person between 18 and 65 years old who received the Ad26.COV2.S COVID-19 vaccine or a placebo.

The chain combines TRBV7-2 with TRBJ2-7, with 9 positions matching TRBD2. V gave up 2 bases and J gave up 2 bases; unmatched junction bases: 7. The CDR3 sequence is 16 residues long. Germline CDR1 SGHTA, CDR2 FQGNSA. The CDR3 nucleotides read TGTGCCAGCAGCTTACAAGGCGGGAGGGCCGCCTACGAGCAGTACTTC. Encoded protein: CASSLQGGRAAYEQYF.

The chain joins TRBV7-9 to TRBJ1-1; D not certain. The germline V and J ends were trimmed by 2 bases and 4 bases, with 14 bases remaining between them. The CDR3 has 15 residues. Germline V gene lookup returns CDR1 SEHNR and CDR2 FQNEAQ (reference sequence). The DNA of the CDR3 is TGTGCCAGCAGCTTATTAATTGTCCAGCGCACTGAAGCTTTCTTT. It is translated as CASSLLIVQRTEAFF.